The T cell receptor beta chain under discussion was sequenced for a study of cytomegalovirus exposure and HLA in healthy donors. Primers included in the PCR were 60 Vbeta and 13 Jbeta primers. The table came from immunoSEQ multiplex PCR; TCRdb's copy has only in-frame clones and leaves some out. The sample includes under 90,000 clones, roughly 76% of them seen just once. J gave up 6 bases and V 4 bases, and 7 bases lay outside the gene matches. Looked up from germline, CDR1 is MDHEN and CDR2 is SYDVKM. The CDR3 spans 14 residues. The sample consisted of PBMCs. This receptor was taken from a middle-aged woman in good health and CMV-seronegative. The chain recombines TRBV28 with TRBJ2-7; 9 positions agree with TRBD1. The CDR3 loop is CASSSGTGPLEQYF. The CDR3 DNA reads as TGTGCCAGCAGTTCGGGGACAGGGCCCCTCGAGCAGTACTTC.